The 2 T cell receptor beta chains in this list originate from one sample, sequenced in a study of OX40 agonist ivuxolimab in advanced cancers. The library was prepared using the immunoSEQ multiplex PCR assay. TCRdb holds this immuneACCESS table with in-frame rearrangements only. Some clones are missing; in checked studies, unresolved V genes explain under half, and the rest has no known cause. A total of about 15,000 clones appear in this sample, 70% of them only once. Over 30% of the sample lies in the top ten. Here the sequenced sample was CD4+ or CD8+ T cells sorted from blood, taken in a trial of the OX40 agonist ivuxolimab. The receptor source for this set is an adult with an advanced solid tumor such as melanoma, head and neck, liver or kidney cancer.

The V call is TRBV11-2, the J call TRBJ2-3; 9 bases line up with TRBD2. V was pared by 3 bases and J by 9 bases, with 10 bases of the junction left unmatched. The CDR3 runs 15 residues. The germline V gene encodes CDR1 SGHAT and CDR2 FQNNGV. CDR3 sequence: CASSLASGALDTQYF. CDR3 DNA sequence: TGTGCCAGCAGCTTGGCTAGCGGGGCCCTTGACACGCAGTATTTT.

The chain recombines TRBV30 with TRBJ2-1; 8 bases align to TRBD1. Germline values: CDR1 GTSNPN, CDR2 SVGIG (reference sequence). The trim removed 3 bases at V and 4 bases at J, leaving 8 bases unmatched. CDR3 length equals 15 residues. The CDR3 coding sequence is TGTGCCTGGAGAGGGGGCAGGGGGCTGTACAATGAGCAGTTCTTC. It yields the protein CAWRGGRGLYNEQFF. The full variable domain, in which reference TRBV30 and TRBJ2-1 provide the parts outside the CDR3, is SQTIHQWPATLVQPVGSPLSLECTVEGTSNPNLYWYRQAAGRGLQLLFYSVGIGQISSEVPQNLSASRPQDRQFILSSKKLLLSDSGFYLCAWRGGRGLYNEQFFGPGTRLTVL.